These 22 T cell receptor beta chains were all obtained from the same sample, sequenced in a study of STAT5B mutations in CD4+ large granular lymphocyte leukemia. Using immunoSEQ multiplex PCR, the repertoire was profiled, and TCRdb retains in-frame clones only, with some absent. The sample has roughly 21,000 clones; around 70% are singletons. Sequencing input: CD4+ T cells from blood buffy coats. The receptors stem from a human donor in good health.

The rearrangement joins TRBV27 to TRBJ2-7; D is possibly TRBD2 (6 bases). Between the trimmed V and J ends, which lost 6 bases and 3 bases, there was a span of 12 bases. CDR3 length equals 13 residues. Looked up from germline, CDR1 is MNHEY and CDR2 is SMNVEV (reference sequence). The CDR3 sequence is CASRSPGGYEQYF. The CDR3 nucleotides are TGTGCCAGCAGAAGCCCCGGGGGCTACGAGCAGTACTTC.

The table lists this clone with a few counts. The gene calls are TRBV27 and TRBJ2-7, with 12 nucleotides matching TRBD1. Germline CDR1 reads MNHEY; CDR2 reads SMNVEV (reference sequence). The V and J ends lost 4 bases and 7 bases, in that order; junction bases with no gene match: 5. The CDR3 contains 14 residues. The chain's CDR3 is CASSWDRGLGEQYF. CDR3 in DNA: TGTGCCAGCAGTTGGGACAGGGGGCTAGGAGAGCAGTACTTC.

The chain uses TRBV4-3 and TRBJ2-2, with a tentative D call TRBD1 (5 bases). Trimming took 1 base from V and 2 from J, leaving 11 bases between them. This CDR3 comprises 16 residues. Germline CDR1 is LGHNA and CDR2 is YSLEER. CDR3 DNA: TGCGCCAGCAGCCAAGGGACACCCCTTAACACCGGGGAGCTGTTTTTT. It is translated as CASSQGTPLNTGELFF.

This clone was detected once. The chain uses TRBV6-4 and TRBJ2-1; 12 nucleotides agree with TRBD2. V shed 2 bases and J 14 bases; nucleotides not matched to a gene: 13. CDR1 and CDR2 from the germline V gene are MRHNA and SNTAGT. The CDR3 has 16 residues. CDR3 loop: CASSDVGLAGKPEEFF. The CDR3 nucleotides are TGTGCCAGCAGTGACGTGGGACTAGCGGGCAAGCCCGAGGAGTTCTTC.

V and J are TRBV19 and TRBJ1-1; TRBD1 matches 7 bases. Per germline, CDR1 LNHDA and CDR2 SQIVND (reference sequence). The CDR3 sequence is 13 residues long. Trimming at V came to 5 bases and at J to 6 bases, leaving 6 bases not matched to a gene. CDR3 sequence reads: CASSVRDSPEAFF. CDR3 DNA: TGTGCCAGTAGTGTTCGGGACAGCCCTGAAGCTTTCTTT.

The count of this clone is one. CDR3 bases: TGTGCCAGCAGCCCGGCCGGGACAGGGGTTTACGAGCAGTACTTC. Translating gives CASSPAGTGVYEQYF. The chain links TRBV7-2 to TRBJ2-7, with 10 bases matching TRBD1. CDR3 size: 15 residues. CDR1 and CDR2 from the germline V gene are SGHTA and FQGNSA. Unmatched junction bases numbered 8, after V lost 5 bases and J lost 4 bases.

This chain connects TRBV7-2 to TRBJ1-5; 8 bases align to TRBD1. The V gene's germline CDR1 is SGHTA and CDR2 FQGNSA. This CDR3 is 14 amino acids long. V dropped 5 bases and J dropped 5; count of bases not matched to a gene: 5. The CDR3 is CASSPYRGDQPQHF. The CDR3, as DNA: TGTGCCAGCAGCCCATACAGGGGGGATCAGCCCCAGCATTTT.

The chain employs TRBV5-6 and TRBJ2-3, with D possibly TRBD1 on 8 matching bases. V lost 2 bases, J lost 5 bases, and 12 bases lay in between. Per germline, CDR1 SGHDT and CDR2 YYEEEE. The CDR3 runs to 14 residues. Written as DNA, the CDR3 is TGTGCCAGCAGCTTTACAGGGGGGGGAGATACGCAGTATTTT. Its protein product is CASSFTGGGDTQYF.

The V and J genes are TRBV5-4 and TRBJ2-7; D is possibly TRBD1 (5 bases). Germline assignment: CDR1 SGHNT and CDR2 YYREEE (reference sequence). This CDR3 has 14 residues. V was pared by 0 bases and J by 3 bases, with 10 bases between. CDR3: CASSLDNQGYEQYF. In DNA form, the CDR3 reads TGTGCCAGCAGCTTGGATAACCAGGGCTACGAGCAGTACTTC.

This chain links TRBV29-1 with TRBJ2-3; no firm D call. The CDR3 length is 12 residues. The germline V gene has CDR1 SQVTM and CDR2 ANQGSEA. Deletions cut 4 bases from V and 6 bases from J, with 11 bases between. In nucleotides, the CDR3 is TGCAGCGTTGTAGTAGGAACGGATACGCAGTATTTT. It translates to CSVVVGTDTQYF.

This clone occurred once. The rearrangement links TRBV7-2 to TRBJ2-1, with TRBD1 identical over 7 bases. Germline trimming cut 5 bases from V and 0 bases from J; bases unmatched to any gene: 1. CDR3 length: 14 amino acids. Germline CDR1 is SGHTA and CDR2 is FQGNSA. CDR3 DNA: TGTGCCAGCAGCGGGGACAGCTCCTACAATGAGCAGTTCTTC. This translates into CASSGDSSYNEQFF.

The chain recombines TRBV20-1 with TRBJ2-5; D ambiguous. Germline V gene data show CDR1 as DFQATT and CDR2 as SNEGSKA (reference sequence). The CDR3 runs to 11 residues. The V end was cut by 6 bases, the J end by 0 bases, with 5 bases between. The CDR3 loop reads CSAPHQETQYF. The CDR3 nucleotides read TGCAGTGCGCCCCACCAAGAGACCCAGTACTTC.

V gene TRBV5-1 combines with J gene TRBJ2-2; D not resolved. The germline V gene encodes CDR1 SGHRS and CDR2 YFSETQ. The CDR3 spans 14 residues. Deletions cut 0 bases from V and 7 bases from J, with 10 bases between. CDR3 region: CASSLGGYGGELFF. The CDR3 DNA is TGCGCCAGCAGCTTGGGAGGTTACGGCGGGGAGCTGTTTTTT. The full variable domain, in which reference TRBV5-1 and TRBJ2-2 provide the parts outside the CDR3, is KAGVTQTPRYLIKTRGQQVTLSCSPISGHRSVSWYQQTPGQGLQFLFEYFSETQRNKGNFPGRFSGRQFSNSRSEMNVSTLELGDSALYLCASSLGGYGGELFFGEGSRLTVL.

This clone was recorded a few times. The rearrangement uses TRBV10-3 and TRBJ2-7; possibly TRBD1 for D (5 bases). The CDR3 extends over 12 amino acids. Germline V lookup: CDR1 ENHRY, CDR2 SYGVKD. The V and J ends lost 10 bases and 2 bases respectively, with 12 bases between them. The CDR3 protein is CATKDRTYEQYF. CDR3 bases: TGTGCCACGAAAGACAGAACCTACGAGCAGTACTTC.

The chain carries TRBV18 and TRBJ1-4, with D possibly being TRBD1 (5 bases). The CDR3 contains 13 residues. The germline V and J ends were trimmed by 3 bases and 8 bases, with 10 bases remaining between them. Germline V gene sequence: CDR1 KGHSH, CDR2 LQKENI. The CDR3 coding sequence is TGTGCCAGCTCACCTAAGGAGGGGGAAAAACTGTTTTTT. Its translation is CASSPKEGEKLFF.

The chain links TRBV19 to TRBJ1-5; possibly TRBD1 for D (5 bases). The V gene's germline CDR1 is LNHDA and CDR2 SQIVND (reference sequence). The CDR3 runs 14 residues. V lost 0 bases, J lost 2 bases, and 5 bases lay in between. CDR3 residues: CASSIDRGNQPQHF. The CDR3 nucleotides read TGTGCCAGTAGTATAGACAGGGGCAATCAGCCCCAGCATTTT.

The V call is TRBV9, the J call TRBJ2-3, with D hard to call. Germline V CDR1 and CDR2: SGDLS, YYNGEE. Trimming removed 3 bases at V and 7 bases at J, with 12 bases between. The CDR3 length is 13 residues. CDR3 nucleotide sequence: TGTGCCAGCAGCGAGGCTTACTCAAATACGCAGTATTTT. Translated, it gives CASSEAYSNTQYF.

This clone was seen more than once but under ten times. The chain links TRBV2 to TRBJ1-1; no definite D call. The CDR3 loop spans 13 amino acids. Germline CDR1 SNHLY, CDR2 FYNNEI. V gave up 4 bases and J gave up 1 base, with 7 bases separating them. The CDR3 loop is CASSGAPNTEAFF. DNA for the CDR3: TGTGCCAGCAGTGGGGCCCCGAACACTGAAGCTTTCTTT.

This chain joins TRBV14 and TRBJ2-3; a possible D gene is TRBD2 (5 bases). V was shortened by 1 base and J by 1 base, with 12 bases between the two germline ends. The CDR3 runs to 16 residues. Germline V CDR1 and CDR2: SGHDN, FVKESK. The CDR3 nucleotides are TGTGCCAGCAGCCAAGGGTTCCGGACTGGCACAGATACGCAGTATTTT. It yields the protein CASSQGFRTGTDTQYF.

The V and J genes are TRBV4-3 and TRBJ1-2; no definite D call. Germline V lookup: CDR1 LGHNA, CDR2 YSLEER. There are 14 residues in the CDR3. V was pared by 0 bases and J by 8 bases, with 13 bases between. CDR3 sequence (DNA): TGCGCCAGCAGCCAAGATTCAGGCCGATCCGGCTACACCTTC. It translates to CASSQDSGRSGYTF.

The chain links TRBV6-5 to TRBJ1-1; D unresolved. The CDR3 has 16 residues. Germline V gene sequence: CDR1 MNHEY, CDR2 SVGAGI. Trimming shortened V by 2 bases and J by 1 base, and 14 bases separated the two germline ends. The CDR3 is CASSYTSNFGNTEAFF. CDR3 bases: TGTGCCAGCAGTTACACTTCAAACTTTGGGAACACTGAAGCTTTCTTT.

The chain recombines TRBV5-1 with TRBJ2-5, with 10 bases lining up with TRBD1. J lost 1 base, V lost 4 bases, and 7 bases had no gene match. CDR3 length: 16 amino acids. CDR1 is SGHRS, CDR2 YFSETQ, per germline. Written as DNA, the CDR3 is TGCGCCAGCAGCCCGGGACAGGGGACCTTCCAAGAGACCCAGTACTTC. This encodes CASSPGQGTFQETQYF.